This T cell receptor (beta chain) came from a study of a mutant IDH1 vaccine in newly diagnosed glioma. Study-wide results and caveats: Seemingly, top peripheral T cell clonotype changes bore no relation to pseudoprogression.

Unmatched junction bases numbered 5, after V lost 5 bases and J lost 3 bases. CDR1 LNHDA and CDR2 SQIVND come from the germline V gene (reference sequence). The CDR3 consists of 15 residues. Time point described: week 35, safety follow-up. A single vaccine dose contained 300 ug of mutant IDH1 20-mer peptide, and topical imiquimod was used with it. All eight of the vaccinations patients received fell in weeks 1, 3, 5, 7, 11, 15, 19 and 23. Donors had new WHO grade 3 or 4 IDH1-mutant, ATRX-lost astrocytomas. Notes on this clone: Its antigen is unidentified.

Only in-frame clones appear in the TCRdb table, and some are missing; sequencing was by immunoSEQ multiplex PCR. The table includes about 56,000 clones, 85% to 90% detected once. The sequenced sample was PBMCs, obtained from a glioma patient whose treatment included an IDH1 peptide vaccine. This rearrangement joins TRBV19 to TRBJ2-1; 9 bases fit TRBD2. The sequence derives from a man aged 40-49 years with glioma. CDR3 region: CASSLRLADYNEQFF. CDR3 sequence (DNA): TGTGCCAGTAGTCTTAGACTAGCGGACTACAATGAGCAGTTCTTC.